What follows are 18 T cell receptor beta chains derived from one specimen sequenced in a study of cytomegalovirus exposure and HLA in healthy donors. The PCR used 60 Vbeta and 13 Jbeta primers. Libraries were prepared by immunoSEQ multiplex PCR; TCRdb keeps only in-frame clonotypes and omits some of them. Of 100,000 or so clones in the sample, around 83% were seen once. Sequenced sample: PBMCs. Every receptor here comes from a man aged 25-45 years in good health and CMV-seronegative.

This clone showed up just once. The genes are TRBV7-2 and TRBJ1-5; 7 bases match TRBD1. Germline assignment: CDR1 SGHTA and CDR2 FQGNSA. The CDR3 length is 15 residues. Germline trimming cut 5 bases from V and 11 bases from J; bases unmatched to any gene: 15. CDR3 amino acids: CASSARDSALGAQHF. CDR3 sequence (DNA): TGTGCCAGCAGCGCCCGGGACAGTGCCCTTGGGGCCCAGCATTTT.

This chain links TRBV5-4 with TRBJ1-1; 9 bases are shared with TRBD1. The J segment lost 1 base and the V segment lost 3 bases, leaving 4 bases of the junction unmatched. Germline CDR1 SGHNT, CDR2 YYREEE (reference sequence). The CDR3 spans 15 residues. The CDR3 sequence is CASSYPGQGNTEAFF. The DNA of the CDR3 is TGTGCCAGCAGCTATCCGGGACAGGGGAACACTGAAGCTTTCTTT.

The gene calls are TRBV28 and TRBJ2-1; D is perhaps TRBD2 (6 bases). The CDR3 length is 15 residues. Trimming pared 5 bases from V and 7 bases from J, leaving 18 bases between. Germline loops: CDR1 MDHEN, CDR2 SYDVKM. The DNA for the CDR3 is TGTGCCAGCAGTCCGGCCCGACTAGGCGGGAATGAGCAGTTCTTC. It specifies CASSPARLGGNEQFF.

CDR3 DNA: TGTGCCAGCAGCAAAGCGTGGTTCAGGGGGCTTGGGGCCAACGTCCTGACTTTC. Protein product: CASSKAWFRGLGANVLTF. The chain uses TRBV21-1 and TRBJ2-6; the listed D gene, TRBD1, was not tested against the DNA. TRBV21-1 is a known pseudogene. The CDR3 has 18 amino acids.

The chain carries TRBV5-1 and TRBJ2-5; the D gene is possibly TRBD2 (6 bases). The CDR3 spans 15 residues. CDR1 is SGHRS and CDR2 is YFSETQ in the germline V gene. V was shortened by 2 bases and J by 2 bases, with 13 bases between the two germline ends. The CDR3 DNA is TGCGCCAGCAGCTTCAATAACGGGGGTCAAGAGACCCAGTACTTC. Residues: CASSFNNGGQETQYF.

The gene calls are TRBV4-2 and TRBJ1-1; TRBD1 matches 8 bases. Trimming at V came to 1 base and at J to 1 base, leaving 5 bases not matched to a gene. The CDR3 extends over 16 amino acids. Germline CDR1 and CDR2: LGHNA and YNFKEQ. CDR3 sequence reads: CASSQGRGRSNTEAFF. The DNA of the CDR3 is TGTGCCAGCAGCCAAGGCAGGGGGCGGTCGAACACTGAAGCTTTCTTT.

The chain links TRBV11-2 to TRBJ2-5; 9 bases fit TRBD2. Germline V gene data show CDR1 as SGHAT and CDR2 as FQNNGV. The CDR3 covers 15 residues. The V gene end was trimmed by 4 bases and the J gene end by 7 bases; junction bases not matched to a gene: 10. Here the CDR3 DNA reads TGTGCCAGCAGCTCCCCCCGACTAGCGGTTACGACCCAGTACTTC. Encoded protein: CASSSPRLAVTTQYF.

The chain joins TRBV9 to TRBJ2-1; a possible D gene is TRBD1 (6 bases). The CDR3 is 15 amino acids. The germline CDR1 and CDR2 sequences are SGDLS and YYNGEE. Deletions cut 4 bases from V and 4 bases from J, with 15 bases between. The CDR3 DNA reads TGTGCCAGCAGCCAAACCGGGACACCTTACAATGAGCAGTTCTTC. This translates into CASSQTGTPYNEQFF.

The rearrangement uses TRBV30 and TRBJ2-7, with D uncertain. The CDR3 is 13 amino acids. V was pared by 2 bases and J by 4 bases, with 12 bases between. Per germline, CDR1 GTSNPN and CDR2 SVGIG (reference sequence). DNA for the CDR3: TGTGCCTGGAGTAGAAGCAGGCAGTACGAGCAGTACTTC. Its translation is CAWSRSRQYEQYF.

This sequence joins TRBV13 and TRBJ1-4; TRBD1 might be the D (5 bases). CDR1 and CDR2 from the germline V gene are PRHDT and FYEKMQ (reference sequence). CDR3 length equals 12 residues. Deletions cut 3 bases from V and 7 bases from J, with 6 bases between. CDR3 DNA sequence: TGTGCCAGCAGCTTCGGGGGTGAAAAACTGTTTTTT. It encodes CASSFGGEKLFF.

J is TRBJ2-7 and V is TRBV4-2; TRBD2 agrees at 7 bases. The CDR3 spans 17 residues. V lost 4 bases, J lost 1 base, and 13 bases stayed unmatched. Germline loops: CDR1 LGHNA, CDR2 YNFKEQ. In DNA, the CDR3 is TGTGCCAGCAGCCCGTCTTGGGCGGGAGAGGCTTCCTACGAGCAGTACTTC. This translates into CASSPSWAGEASYEQYF.

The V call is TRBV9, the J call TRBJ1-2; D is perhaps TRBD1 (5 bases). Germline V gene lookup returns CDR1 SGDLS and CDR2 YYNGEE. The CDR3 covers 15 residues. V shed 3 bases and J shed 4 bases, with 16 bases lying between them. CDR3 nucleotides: TGTGCCAGCAGCGCCGGGGGGTCGGGTATCTATGGCTACACCTTC. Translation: CASSAGGSGIYGYTF.

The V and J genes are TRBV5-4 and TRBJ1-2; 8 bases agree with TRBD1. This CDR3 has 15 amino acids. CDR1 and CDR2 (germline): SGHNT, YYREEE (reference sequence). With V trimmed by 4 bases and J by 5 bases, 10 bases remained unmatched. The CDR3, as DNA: TGTGCCAGCAGCACGGGCGGACAGGGTGAATATGGCTACACCTTC. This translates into CASSTGGQGEYGYTF.

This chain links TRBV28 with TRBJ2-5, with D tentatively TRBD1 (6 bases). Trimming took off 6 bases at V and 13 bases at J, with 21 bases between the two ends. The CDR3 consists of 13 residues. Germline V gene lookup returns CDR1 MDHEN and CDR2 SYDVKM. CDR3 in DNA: TGTGCCAGCAGCCCTGGGGGCGCCGGGGTCGGGTACTTC. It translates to CASSPGGAGVGYF.

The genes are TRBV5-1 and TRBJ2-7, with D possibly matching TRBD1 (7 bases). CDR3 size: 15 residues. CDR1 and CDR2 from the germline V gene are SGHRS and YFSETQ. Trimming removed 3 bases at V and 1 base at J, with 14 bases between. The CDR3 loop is CASSSQGGSSYEQYF. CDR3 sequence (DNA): TGCGCCAGCAGCTCCCAGGGGGGTTCGTCCTACGAGCAGTACTTC. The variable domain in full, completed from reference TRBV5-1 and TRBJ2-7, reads KAGVTQTPRYLIKTRGQQVTLSCSPISGHRSVSWYQQTPGQGLQFLFEYFSETQRNKGNFPGRFSGRQFSNSRSEMNVSTLELGDSALYLCASSSQGGSSYEQYFGPGTRLTVT.

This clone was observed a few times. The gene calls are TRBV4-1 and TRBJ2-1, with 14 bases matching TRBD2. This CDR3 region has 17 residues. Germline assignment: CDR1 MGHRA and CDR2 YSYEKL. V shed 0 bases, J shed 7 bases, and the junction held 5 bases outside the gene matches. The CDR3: CASSQEGTSGRRNEQFF. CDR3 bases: TGCGCCAGCAGCCAAGAGGGGACTAGCGGGAGAAGAAATGAGCAGTTCTTC.

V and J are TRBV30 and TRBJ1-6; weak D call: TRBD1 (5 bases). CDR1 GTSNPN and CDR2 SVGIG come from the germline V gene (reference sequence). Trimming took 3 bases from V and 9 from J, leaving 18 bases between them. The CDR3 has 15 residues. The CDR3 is CAWSRPGGQGSPLHF. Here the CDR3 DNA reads TGTGCCTGGAGCCGCCCGGGGGGTCAGGGTTCACCCCTCCACTTT.

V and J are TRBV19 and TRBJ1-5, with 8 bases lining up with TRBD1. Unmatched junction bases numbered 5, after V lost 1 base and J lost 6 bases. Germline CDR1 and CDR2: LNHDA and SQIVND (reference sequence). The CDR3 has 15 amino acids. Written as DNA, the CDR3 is TGTGCCAGTAGTATAGGCAGGGGGCTGAGTCAGCCCCAGCATTTT. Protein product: CASSIGRGLSQPQHF.